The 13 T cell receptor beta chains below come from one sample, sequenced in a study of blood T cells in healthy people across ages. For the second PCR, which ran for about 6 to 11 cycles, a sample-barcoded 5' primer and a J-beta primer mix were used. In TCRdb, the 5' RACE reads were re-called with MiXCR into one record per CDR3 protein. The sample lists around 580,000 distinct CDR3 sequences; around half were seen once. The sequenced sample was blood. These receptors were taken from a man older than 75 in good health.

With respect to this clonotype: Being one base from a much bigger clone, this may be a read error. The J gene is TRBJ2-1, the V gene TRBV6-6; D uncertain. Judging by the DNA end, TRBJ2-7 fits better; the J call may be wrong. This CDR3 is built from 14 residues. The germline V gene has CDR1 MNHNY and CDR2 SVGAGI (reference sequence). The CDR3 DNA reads TGTGCCACCTCATCGGGCAGATCCTACAATGAGCAGTACTTC. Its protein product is CATSSGRSYNEQYF.

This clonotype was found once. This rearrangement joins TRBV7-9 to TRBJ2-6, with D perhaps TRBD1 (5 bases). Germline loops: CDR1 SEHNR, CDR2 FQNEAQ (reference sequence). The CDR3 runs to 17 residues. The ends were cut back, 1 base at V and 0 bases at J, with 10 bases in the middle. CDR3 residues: CASSLVQGASGANVLTF. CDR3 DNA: TGTGCCAGCAGCTTAGTCCAAGGGGCCTCTGGGGCCAACGTCCTGACTTTC.

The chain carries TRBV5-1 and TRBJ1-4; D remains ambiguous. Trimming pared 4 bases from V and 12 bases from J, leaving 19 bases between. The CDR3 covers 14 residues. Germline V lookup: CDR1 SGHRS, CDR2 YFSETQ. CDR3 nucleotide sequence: TGCGCCAGCAGCGGCCGGGATCTACTGAAGGAACTGTTTTTT. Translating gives CASSGRDLLKELFF. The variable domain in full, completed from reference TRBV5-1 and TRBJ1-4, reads KAGVTQTPRYLIKTRGQQVTLSCSPISGHRSVSWYQQTPGQGLQFLFEYFSETQRNKGNFPGRFSGRQFSNSRSEMNVSTLELGDSALYLCASSGRDLLKELFFGSGTQLSVL.

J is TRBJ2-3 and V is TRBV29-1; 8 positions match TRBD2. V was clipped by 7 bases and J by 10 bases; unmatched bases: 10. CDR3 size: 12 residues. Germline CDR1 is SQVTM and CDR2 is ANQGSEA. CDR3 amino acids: CSAGGAEQSQYF. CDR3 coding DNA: TGCAGCGCCGGGGGGGCGGAGCAGTCGCAGTATTTT.

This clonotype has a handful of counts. The CDR3 DNA sequence: TGTGCCAGCCAAAAAGAGATGAACACTGAAGCTTTCTTT. Amino acid sequence: CASQKEMNTEAFF. This sequence joins TRBV7-2 and TRBJ1-1; D unresolved. This CDR3 contains 13 residues. CDR1 is SGHTA, CDR2 FQGNSA, per germline. V was clipped by 8 bases and J by 0 bases, with 10 bases between them.

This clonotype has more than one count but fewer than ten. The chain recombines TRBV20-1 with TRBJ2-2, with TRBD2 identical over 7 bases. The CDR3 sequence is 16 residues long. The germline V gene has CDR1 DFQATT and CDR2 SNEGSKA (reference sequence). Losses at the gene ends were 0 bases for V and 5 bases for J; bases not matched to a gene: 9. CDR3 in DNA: TGCAGTGCTAGAGATCGGCGCTGGGGAGGGACCGGGGAGCTGTTTTTT. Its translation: CSARDRRWGGTGELFF.

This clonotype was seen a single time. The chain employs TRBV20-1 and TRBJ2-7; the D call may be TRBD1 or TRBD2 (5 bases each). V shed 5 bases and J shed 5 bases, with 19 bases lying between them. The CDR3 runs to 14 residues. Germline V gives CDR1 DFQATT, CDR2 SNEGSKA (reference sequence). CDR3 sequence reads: CSAGRVGVAHEQYF. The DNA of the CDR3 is TGCAGTGCTGGAAGAGTGGGGGTAGCGCACGAGCAGTACTTC.

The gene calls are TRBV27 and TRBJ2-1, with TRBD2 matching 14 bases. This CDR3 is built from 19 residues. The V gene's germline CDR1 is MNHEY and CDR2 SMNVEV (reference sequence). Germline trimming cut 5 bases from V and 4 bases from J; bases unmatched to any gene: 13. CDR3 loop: CASSPLTPGTSGRYNEQFF. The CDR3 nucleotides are TGTGCCAGCAGTCCACTCACCCCGGGGACTAGCGGGAGATACAATGAGCAGTTCTTC.

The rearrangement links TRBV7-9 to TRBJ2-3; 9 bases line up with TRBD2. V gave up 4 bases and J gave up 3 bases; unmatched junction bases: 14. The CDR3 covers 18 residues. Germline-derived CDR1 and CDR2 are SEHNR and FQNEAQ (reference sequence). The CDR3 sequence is CASSSPRGSGRLTDTQYF. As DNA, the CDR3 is TGTGCCAGCAGCTCCCCCCGGGGGAGCGGGAGGTTGACAGATACGCAGTATTTT.

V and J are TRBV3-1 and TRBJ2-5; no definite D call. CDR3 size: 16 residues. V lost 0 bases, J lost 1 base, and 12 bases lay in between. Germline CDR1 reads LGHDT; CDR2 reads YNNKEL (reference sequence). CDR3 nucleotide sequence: TGTGCCAGCAGCCAAGATCCCGCCCGGCCCCAAGAGACCCAGTACTTC. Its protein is CASSQDPARPQETQYF.

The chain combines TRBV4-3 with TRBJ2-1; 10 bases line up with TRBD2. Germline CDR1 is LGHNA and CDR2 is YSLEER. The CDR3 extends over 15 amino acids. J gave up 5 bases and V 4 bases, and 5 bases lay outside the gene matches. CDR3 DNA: TGCGCCAGCAGCCGGGAGGGACTAGCGAACAATGAGCAGTTCTTC. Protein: CASSREGLANNEQFF.

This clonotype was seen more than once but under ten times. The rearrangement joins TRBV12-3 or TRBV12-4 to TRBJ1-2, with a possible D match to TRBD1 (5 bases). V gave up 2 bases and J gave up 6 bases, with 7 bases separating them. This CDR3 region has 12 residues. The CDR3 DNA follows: TGTGCCAGCAGTTTAAACAGGCATGGCTACACCTTC. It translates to CASSLNRHGYTF.

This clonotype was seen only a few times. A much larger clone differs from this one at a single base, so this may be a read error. CDR3 in amino acids: CASSQGETQFF. In DNA, the CDR3 is TGTGCCAGCAGTCAGGGTGAGACCCAGTTCTTC. The chain recombines TRBV6-6 with TRBJ2-1, with a possible D match to TRBD1 (5 bases). This CDR3 is built from 11 residues. Germline CDR1 is MNHNY and CDR2 is SVGAGI (reference sequence). V lost 5 bases and J 13 bases, leaving 12 bases between the germline ends.